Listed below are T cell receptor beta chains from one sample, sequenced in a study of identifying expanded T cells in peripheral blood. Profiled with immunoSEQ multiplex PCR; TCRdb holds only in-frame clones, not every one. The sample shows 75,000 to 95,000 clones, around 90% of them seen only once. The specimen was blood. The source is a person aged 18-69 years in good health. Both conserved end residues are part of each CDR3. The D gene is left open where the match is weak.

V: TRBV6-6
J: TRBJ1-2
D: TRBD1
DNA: TGTGCCAGCAGTTACGGAGGGGGCGGCAACTATGGCTACACCTTC
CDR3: CASSYGGGGNYGYTF

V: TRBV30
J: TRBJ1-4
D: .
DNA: TGTGCCTGGAGTGTAGGCGGTAAAAATGAAAAACTGTTTTTT
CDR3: CAWSVGGKNEKLFF

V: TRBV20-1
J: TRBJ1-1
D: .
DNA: TGCAGTGCTAGCCTACCCCCTGGTGCTTTCTTT
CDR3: CSASLPPGAFF

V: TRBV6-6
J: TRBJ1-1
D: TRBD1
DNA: TGTGCCAGCAGTTACGGGACAGGCCGGCACGGCACTGAAGCTTTCTTT
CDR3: CASSYGTGRHGTEAFF

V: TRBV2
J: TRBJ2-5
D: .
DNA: TGTGCCAGCAGTGAAGCGGGACGCCAAGAGACCCAGTACTTC
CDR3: CASSEAGRQETQYF

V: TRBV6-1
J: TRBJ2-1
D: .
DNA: TGTGCCAGCAGTCCGGACTGGAACCTCTACAATGAGCAGTTCTTC
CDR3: CASSPDWNLYNEQFF

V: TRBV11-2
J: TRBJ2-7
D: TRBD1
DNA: TGTGCCAGCAGCTCCCCCCGGACAGGAAACTACGAGCAGTACTTC
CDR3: CASSSPRTGNYEQYF

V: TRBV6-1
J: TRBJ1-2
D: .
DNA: TGTGCCAGCAGTGAAAGCACGGCAGGGTATGGCTACACCTTC
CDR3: CASSESTAGYGYTF

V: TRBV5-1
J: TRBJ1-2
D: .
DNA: TGCGCCAGCAGCTTGGATGCAGGGAGGTATGGCTACACCTTC
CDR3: CASSLDAGRYGYTF

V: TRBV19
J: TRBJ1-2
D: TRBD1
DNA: TGTGCCAGTAGTATTCGGACAGGGGTCTATGGCTACACCTTC
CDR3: CASSIRTGVYGYTF

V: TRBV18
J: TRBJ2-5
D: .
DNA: TGTGCCAGCTCCGTCGAGAGTGGGACACTTATGTGGAAGACCCAGTACTTC
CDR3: CASSVESGTLMWKTQYF

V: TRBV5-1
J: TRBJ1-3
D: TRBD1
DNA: TGCGCCAGCAGGTCCGGGACAGGGACAAACACCATATATTTT
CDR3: CASRSGTGTNTIYF

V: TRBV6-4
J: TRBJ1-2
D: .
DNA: TGTGCCAGCAGTGAGACCAGTTCAAGCCTAAGGGGGGGACCTACTGGCTACACCTTC
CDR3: CASSETSSSLRGGPTGYTF

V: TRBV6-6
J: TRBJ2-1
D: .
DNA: TGTGCCAGCAGTTATATCGGACATAACTACAATGAGCAGTTCTTC
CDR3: CASSYIGHNYNEQFF

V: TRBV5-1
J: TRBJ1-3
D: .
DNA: TGCGCCAGCAGCCCGGAACAGCTAGAAGGAAACACCATATATTTT
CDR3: CASSPEQLEGNTIYF

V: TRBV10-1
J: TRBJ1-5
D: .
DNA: TGCGCCAGCAGTGAAGGGGCTCCCGATCAGCCCCAGCATTTT
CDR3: CASSEGAPDQPQHF

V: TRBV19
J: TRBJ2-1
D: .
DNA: TGTGCCAGTAGACCCATTAGGGGTTCCTACAATGAGCAGTTCTTC
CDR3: CASRPIRGSYNEQFF

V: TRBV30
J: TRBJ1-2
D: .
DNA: TGTGCCTGGAGCCCTAACAACCGGGGGAACACCTTC
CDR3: CAWSPNNRGNTF

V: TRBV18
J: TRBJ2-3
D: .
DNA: TGTGCCAGCTCACTAACGACAGACACAGATACGCAGTATTTT
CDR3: CASSLTTDTDTQYF

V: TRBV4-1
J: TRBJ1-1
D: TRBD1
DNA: TGCGCCAGCAGAGCTTCCGGGACAGCTGAAGCTTTCTTT
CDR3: CASRASGTAEAFF

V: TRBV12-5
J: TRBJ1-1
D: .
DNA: TGTGCTAGTGGCTGGGGAGGGAACACTGAAGCTTTCTTT
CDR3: CASGWGGNTEAFF

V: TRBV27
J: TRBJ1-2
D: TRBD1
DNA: TGTGCCAGCAGCCCCAGGGGGCAGCACCATGGCTACACCTTC
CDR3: CASSPRGQHHGYTF